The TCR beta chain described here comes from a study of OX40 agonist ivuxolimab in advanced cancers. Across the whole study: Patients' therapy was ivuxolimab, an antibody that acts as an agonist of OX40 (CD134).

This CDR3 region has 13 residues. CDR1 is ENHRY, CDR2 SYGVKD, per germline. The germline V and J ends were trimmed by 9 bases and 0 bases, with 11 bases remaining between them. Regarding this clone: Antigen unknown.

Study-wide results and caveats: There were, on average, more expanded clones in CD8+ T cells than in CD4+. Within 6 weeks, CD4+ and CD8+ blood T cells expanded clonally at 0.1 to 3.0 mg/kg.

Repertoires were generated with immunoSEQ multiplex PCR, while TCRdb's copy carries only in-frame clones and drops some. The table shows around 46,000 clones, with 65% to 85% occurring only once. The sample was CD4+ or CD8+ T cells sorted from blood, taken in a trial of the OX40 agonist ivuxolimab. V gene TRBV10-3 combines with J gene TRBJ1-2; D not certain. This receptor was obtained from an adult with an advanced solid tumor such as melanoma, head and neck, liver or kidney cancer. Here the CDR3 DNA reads TGTGCCATGGGAGCGGCTTCTAACTATGGCTACACCTTC. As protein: CAMGAASNYGYTF.